This section outlines one T cell receptor beta chain sequence together with its context. This specimen comes from a study of blood T cell repertoires in COVID-19. At the level of the study: Acute-phase and convalescent COVID-19 samples originated in the United States, Italy and Spain. Nucleic acid was either cDNA or gDNA, and it came from T cells, B-cell-depleted T cells, or PBMCs.

Authors' methods: Amplification of reference gene primers was used by the study to estimate nucleated cell counts. Clones were sequenced by immunoSEQ multiplex PCR, and TCRdb holds only the in-frame ones, with some missing. V and J calls plus clone size are reproduced from that table; the DNA served to infer D and trimming. Of some 180,000 clones detected, 84% appear once; the ten largest clones hold approximately 7%. There are 12 residues in the CDR3. Per the germline V gene, CDR1 is MDHEN and CDR2 is SYDVKM. V gave up 8 bases and J gave up 8 bases; unmatched junction bases: 9. The chain is built from TRBV28 and TRBJ2-7, with 7 bases aligning to TRBD1. The TCR sequence derives from a human donor in a cohort sampled during active COVID-19. Sequenced input: peripheral blood. The CDR3 region has the DNA TGTGCCAGCTGGGTAGGGGGCGGGCAGCAGTACTTC. It codes for CASWVGGGQQYF.